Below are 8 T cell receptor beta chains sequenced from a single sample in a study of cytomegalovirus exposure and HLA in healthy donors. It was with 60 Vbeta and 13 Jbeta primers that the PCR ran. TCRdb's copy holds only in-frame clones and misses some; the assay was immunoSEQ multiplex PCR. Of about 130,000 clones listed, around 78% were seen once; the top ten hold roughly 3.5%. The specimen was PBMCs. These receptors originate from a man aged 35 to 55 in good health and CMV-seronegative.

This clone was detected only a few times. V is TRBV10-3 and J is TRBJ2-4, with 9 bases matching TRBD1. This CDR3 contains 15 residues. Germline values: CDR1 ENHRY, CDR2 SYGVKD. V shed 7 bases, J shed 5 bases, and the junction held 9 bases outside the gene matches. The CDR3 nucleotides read TGTGCCATCAATCCGGGACAGGGAGGAGAAAACATTCAGTACTTC. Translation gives CAINPGQGGENIQYF.

CDR3 residues: CASSLAVVTVHEQYF. The DNA of the CDR3 is TGCGCCAGCAGCTTGGCCGTGGTCACGGTCCACGAGCAGTACTTC. This chain connects TRBV5-1 to TRBJ2-7; no reliable D call. V was cut by 0 bases and J by 5 bases, with 15 bases left in between. The CDR3 consists of 15 residues. The V gene's germline CDR1 is SGHRS and CDR2 YFSETQ.

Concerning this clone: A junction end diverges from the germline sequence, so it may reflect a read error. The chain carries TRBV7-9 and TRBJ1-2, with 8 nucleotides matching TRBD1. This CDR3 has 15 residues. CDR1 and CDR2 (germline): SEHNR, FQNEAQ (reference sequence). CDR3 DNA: TGTTCCAGCAGCCCGGGACAGGCCCCTAACTATGGCTACACCTTC. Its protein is CSSSPGQAPNYGYTF.

The CDR3 loop reads CRDLGAGADTQYF. The CDR3 DNA is TGCAGAGATTTGGGGGCAGGGGCAGATACGCAGTATTTT. The V and J genes are TRBV29-1 and TRBJ2-3, with D possibly TRBD1 on 6 matching bases. Germline V gives CDR1 SQVTM, CDR2 ANQGSEA. The length of the CDR3 is 13 residues.

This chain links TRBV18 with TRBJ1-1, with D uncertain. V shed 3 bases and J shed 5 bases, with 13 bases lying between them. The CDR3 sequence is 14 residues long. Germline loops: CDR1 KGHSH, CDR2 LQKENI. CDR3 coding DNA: TGTGCCAGCTCACCGTTGCGTGGTGAGACTGAAGCTTTCTTT. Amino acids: CASSPLRGETEAFF.

Here the CDR3 DNA reads TGTGCCAGCAGCTTCGCCGAGGGTACGCAGTATTTT. Translated, it gives CASSFAEGTQYF. The rearrangement joins TRBV11-2 to TRBJ2-3, with D possibly being TRBD2 (5 bases). Germline-derived CDR1 and CDR2 are SGHAT and FQNNGV. The germline V and J ends were trimmed by 3 bases and 8 bases, with 9 bases remaining between them. This CDR3 spans 12 amino acids.

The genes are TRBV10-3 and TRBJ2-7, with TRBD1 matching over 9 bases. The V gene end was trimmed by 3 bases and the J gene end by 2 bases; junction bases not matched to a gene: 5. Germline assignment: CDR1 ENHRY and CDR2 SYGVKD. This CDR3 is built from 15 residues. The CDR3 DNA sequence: TGTGCCATCAGTGATCCTGGGGACAGGGCCTACGAGCAGTACTTC. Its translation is CAISDPGDRAYEQYF.

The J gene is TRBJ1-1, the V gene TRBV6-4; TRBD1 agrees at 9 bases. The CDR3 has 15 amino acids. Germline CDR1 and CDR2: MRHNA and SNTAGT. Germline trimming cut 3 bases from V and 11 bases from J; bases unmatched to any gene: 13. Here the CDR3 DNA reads TGTGCCAGCAGTGAATCCGGGACAGGGTGGGCGAAGGCTTTCTTT. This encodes CASSESGTGWAKAFF.